The 22 T cell receptor beta chains in this list originate from one sample, sequenced in a study of blood T cell repertoires in COVID-19. The method was immunoSEQ multiplex PCR; TCRdb's version includes in-frame clones alone and lacks a portion of them. This sample has 130,000 or so clones, with roughly four fifths found just once. The sequencing input was PBMCs or T cells enriched from blood (not recorded which). The receptors here all came from a man aged 40-50 years with acute COVID-19.

V is TRBV11-2 and J is TRBJ1-2, with D perhaps TRBD1 (5 bases). The CDR3 runs 15 residues. The germline V gene has CDR1 SGHAT and CDR2 FQNNGV. V was clipped by 6 bases and J by 4 bases, with 18 bases between them. Here the CDR3 reads CASSLSQGNAYGYTF. Written as DNA, the CDR3 is TGTGCCAGCAGTCTGAGCCAGGGTAATGCCTATGGCTACACCTTC.

This clone was seen only once. V is TRBV7-3 and J is TRBJ2-3, with TRBD1 matching over 9 bases. The CDR3 sequence is 16 residues long. Germline CDR1 reads SGHTA; CDR2 reads FQGTGA. V shed 0 bases and J 4 bases; nucleotides not matched to a gene: 5. CDR3 protein: CASSLTGTGNPDTQYF. CDR3 DNA sequence: TGTGCCAGCAGCTTAACTGGGACAGGGAATCCAGATACGCAGTATTTT.

The rearrangement links TRBV2 to TRBJ1-2; tentatively, D is TRBD1 (5 bases). V lost 7 bases and J lost 7, with 13 bases in between. Germline V lookup: CDR1 SNHLY, CDR2 FYNNEI. The CDR3 extends over 12 amino acids. CDR3 in amino acids: CASNPGDSGYTF. As DNA, the CDR3 is TGTGCCAGCAACCCGGGGGATAGTGGCTACACCTTC.

The chain uses TRBV19 and TRBJ2-5; D may be TRBD2 (6 bases). Germline-derived CDR1 and CDR2 are LNHDA and SQIVND (reference sequence). The germline V and J ends were trimmed by 6 bases and 5 bases, with 13 bases remaining between them. The CDR3 contains 13 residues. The CDR3 region has the DNA TGTGCCAGTAGGGTTAACGGGGGTGAGACCCAGTACTTC. Its translation: CASRVNGGETQYF. The whole variable domain, remainder taken from reference TRBV19 and TRBJ2-5, is DGGITQSPKYLFRKEGQNVTLSCEQNLNHDAMYWYRQDPGQGLRLIYYSQIVNDFQKGDIAEGYSVSREKKESFPLTVTSAQKNPTAFYLCASRVNGGETQYFGPGTRLLVL.

As to this clone: This sample includes further DNA sequences coding for the same CDR3. The V gene is TRBV18, the J gene TRBJ1-5, with D perhaps TRBD1 (5 bases). The CDR3 is 14 amino acids. Trimming cost V 2 bases and J 2 bases, with 7 bases left between them. CDR1 KGHSH and CDR2 LQKENI come from the germline V gene. CDR3 sequence reads: CASSPGGGNQPQHF. The CDR3 DNA reads TGTGCCAGCTCACCAGGGGGGGGCAATCAGCCCCAGCATTTT.

The chain couples TRBV5-1 to TRBJ1-5; TRBD1 agrees at 8 bases. Per germline, CDR1 SGHRS and CDR2 YFSETQ. V lost 3 bases and J lost 3; bases outside the gene matches: 5. This CDR3 comprises 15 residues. DNA of the CDR3: TGCGCCAGCAGCTCAGGGGGCTACGACAATCAGCCCCAGCATTTT. Translating it yields CASSSGGYDNQPQHF.

This clone was detected only a few times. The chain employs TRBV9 and TRBJ2-2, with a weak D call TRBD1 (5 bases). The CDR3 covers 15 residues. V lost 4 bases and J lost 2, with 12 bases in between. Germline V CDR1 and CDR2: SGDLS, YYNGEE. The CDR3 DNA sequence: TGTGCCAGCAGCCTAGAAGGGGCAAACACCGGGGAGCTGTTTTTT. It specifies CASSLEGANTGELFF. The variable domain in full, completed from reference TRBV9 and TRBJ2-2, reads DSGVTQTPKHLITATGQRVTLRCSPRSGDLSVYWYQQSLDQGLQFLIQYYNGEERAKGNILERFSAQQFPDLHSELNLSSLELGDSALYFCASSLEGANTGELFFGEGSRLTVL.

The gene calls are TRBV2 and TRBJ1-5; D is undetermined. V was pared by 3 bases and J by 4 bases, with 10 bases between. This CDR3 comprises 14 residues. In germline, CDR1 is SNHLY, CDR2 FYNNEI. CDR3 sequence reads: CASSERVGNQPQHF. CDR3 DNA sequence: TGTGCCAGCAGTGAGAGGGTTGGGAATCAGCCCCAGCATTTT. Together with reference TRBV2 and TRBJ1-5, the CDR3 gives the full variable domain: EPEVTQTPSHQVTQMGQEVILRCVPISNHLYFYWYRQILGQKVEFLVSFYNNEISEKSEIFDDQFSVERPDGSNFTLKIRSTKLEDSAMYFCASSERVGNQPQHFGDGTRLSIL.

The V call is TRBV29-1, the J call TRBJ1-1; D is perhaps TRBD1 (6 bases). The CDR3 has 12 residues. V lost 5 bases, J lost 10 bases, and 17 bases lay in between. Germline loops: CDR1 SQVTM, CDR2 ANQGSEA. CDR3 in amino acids: CSVFGQGSVAFF. Written as DNA, the CDR3 is TGCAGCGTTTTTGGTCAGGGGTCTGTAGCTTTCTTT.

The V gene is TRBV15, the J gene TRBJ2-3; 8 bases align to TRBD1. Germline CDR1 reads LNHNV; CDR2 reads YYDKDF (reference sequence). The CDR3 runs to 16 residues. The ends lost 0 bases at V and 4 bases at J; junction bases unmatched: 6. CDR3 region: CATSRESQGASDTQYF. The DNA for the CDR3 is TGTGCCACCAGCAGAGAGTCCCAGGGGGCCTCAGATACGCAGTATTTT.

The V call is TRBV2, the J call TRBJ1-1, with a tentative D call TRBD1 (5 bases). CDR1 is SNHLY and CDR2 is FYNNEI in the germline V gene. This CDR3 contains 15 residues. V lost 4 bases to trimming and J lost 7 bases, with 19 bases between them. CDR3 amino acids: CASSGIGGGGNEAFF. Written as DNA, the CDR3 is TGTGCCAGCAGTGGCATTGGGGGAGGTGGGAATGAAGCTTTCTTT.

There are a few counts of this clone. V usage is TRBV27 and J usage is TRBJ2-1; D is perhaps TRBD2 (6 bases). V was clipped by 5 bases and J by 6 bases, with 20 bases between them. Germline CDR1 reads MNHEY; CDR2 reads SMNVEV (reference sequence). The CDR3 covers 16 residues. The CDR3 DNA reads TGTGCCAGCAGTAGACCGGGAGCCCCGGAGGTCAATGAGCAGTTCTTC. Amino acids: CASSRPGAPEVNEQFF.

The chain couples TRBV7-3 to TRBJ2-3; 7 bases agree with TRBD1. Germline V gene data show CDR1 as SGHTA and CDR2 as FQGTGA. V shed 5 bases, J shed 2 bases, and the junction held 10 bases outside the gene matches. This CDR3 comprises 16 residues. CDR3 in DNA: TGTGCCAGCAGCCCCAATGGCAGGGGGTCCACAGATACGCAGTATTTT. As protein: CASSPNGRGSTDTQYF. Looking up the rest from reference TRBV7-3 and TRBJ2-3 gives the full variable domain: GAGVSQTPSNKVTEKGKYVELRCDPISGHTALYWYRQSLGQGPEFLIYFQGTGAADDSGLPNDRFFAVRPEGSVSTLKIQRTERGDSAVYLCASSPNGRGSTDTQYFGPGTRLTVL.

V usage is TRBV5-1 and J usage is TRBJ1-5, with D tentatively TRBD1 (6 bases). CDR1 is SGHRS, CDR2 YFSETQ, per germline. The CDR3 length is 15 residues. V lost 0 bases, J lost 4 bases, and 11 bases lay in between. This CDR3 reads CASSLEQGGNQPQHF. CDR3 in DNA: TGCGCCAGCAGCTTGGAACAGGGAGGGAATCAGCCCCAGCATTTT.

The V gene is TRBV28, the J gene TRBJ2-7; TRBD1 is a possible D gene (6 bases). This CDR3 has 12 residues. The V end lost 5 bases, the J end lost 3 bases, and 8 bases lay between the germline ends. Germline V gene lookup returns CDR1 MDHEN and CDR2 SYDVKM. The CDR3 sequence: CASSPGHYEQYF. Written as DNA, the CDR3 is TGTGCCAGCAGTCCGGGACACTACGAGCAGTACTTC.

This rearrangement joins TRBV18 to TRBJ2-2; 7 nucleotides align to TRBD2. Germline V gene data show CDR1 as KGHSH and CDR2 as LQKENI. The CDR3 consists of 17 residues. J lost 2 bases, V lost 2 bases, and 8 bases had no gene match. Here the CDR3 reads CASSPLRTRTNTGELFF. CDR3 sequence (DNA): TGTGCCAGCTCACCATTAAGGACTAGAACCAACACCGGGGAGCTGTTTTTT. The full variable domain, rest sourced from reference TRBV18 and TRBJ2-2, is NAGVMQNPRHLVRRRGQEARLRCSPMKGHSHVYWYRQLPEEGLKFMVYLQKENIIDESGMPKERFSAEFPKEGPSILRIQQVVRGDSAAYFCASSPLRTRTNTGELFFGEGSRLTVL.

This clone was seen just once. The chain uses TRBV15 and TRBJ1-1; D gene uncertain. V lost 1 base, J lost 2 bases, and 5 bases lay in between. Germline-derived CDR1 and CDR2 are LNHNV and YYDKDF (reference sequence). The CDR3 runs to 13 residues. The CDR3: CATSRAVNTEAFF. The CDR3 nucleotides are TGTGCCACCAGCAGAGCGGTAAACACTGAAGCTTTCTTT.

V usage is TRBV29-1 and J usage is TRBJ1-1; 8 nucleotides match TRBD1. The CDR3 sequence is 13 residues long. Germline CDR1 SQVTM, CDR2 ANQGSEA. J lost 5 bases, V lost 3 bases, and 5 bases had no gene match. Here the CDR3 DNA reads TGCAGCGTTGATCAGGGGGCAGGTACTGAAGCTTTCTTT. Translating it yields CSVDQGAGTEAFF.

The chain combines TRBV5-5 with TRBJ2-3, with 12 bases identical to TRBD2. Per germline, CDR1 SGHKS and CDR2 YYEKEE (reference sequence). The CDR3 length is 15 residues. V lost 3 bases to trimming and J lost 3 bases; unmatched junction nucleotides: 2. This CDR3 is CASSSTSGRTDTQYF. The CDR3 nucleotides are TGTGCCAGCAGCTCGACTAGCGGGAGAACAGATACGCAGTATTTT.

The rearrangement links TRBV19 to TRBJ2-5; a possible D gene is TRBD1 (6 bases). Germline CDR1 and CDR2: LNHDA and SQIVND (reference sequence). Trimming shortened V by 0 bases and J by 5 bases, and 13 bases separated the two germline ends. CDR3 length: 15 amino acids. CDR3 loop: CASSIDRGTKETQYF. CDR3 sequence (DNA): TGTGCCAGTAGTATAGACAGGGGAACAAAGGAGACCCAGTACTTC.

This rearrangement joins TRBV6-5 to TRBJ2-5; 8 bases fit TRBD2. The CDR3 loop spans 16 amino acids. From germline, CDR1 is MNHEY and CDR2 SVGAGI. The V and J ends lost 0 bases and 4 bases, in that order; junction bases with no gene match: 7. CDR3 coding DNA: TGTGCCAGCAGTTACTCGCGACTAGCGATTGGAGAGACCCAGTACTTC. Translated: CASSYSRLAIGETQYF.

The chain combines TRBV27 with TRBJ2-7; 13 positions agree with TRBD2. The V gene end was trimmed by 5 bases and the J gene end by 6 bases; junction bases not matched to a gene: 7. CDR3 length: 15 residues. CDR1 and CDR2 (germline): MNHEY, SMNVEV (reference sequence). Here the CDR3 reads CASSNRLAGGSEQYF. For the CDR3, the DNA is TGTGCCAGCAGTAACCGACTAGCGGGAGGATCCGAGCAGTACTTC.